This entry lists 9 T cell receptor beta chains sequenced from one sample in a study of shared clonotypes between healthy human individuals. Using immunoSEQ multiplex PCR, the repertoire was profiled, and TCRdb retains in-frame clones only, with some absent. Among around 980,000 clones listed, approximately 80% were seen once. The sequencing sample was made of memory CD4+ T cells from PBMCs. Subset in this sample: CD45RA-negative fraction. Receptors were obtained from a young man in good health. Some clones in this sample may be carry-over from other donors' samples.

The rearrangement joins TRBV5-8 to TRBJ2-3; TRBD1 is a possible D gene (6 bases). The V gene lost 1 base and the J gene lost 3 bases, with 9 bases spanning the gap. CDR1 and CDR2 (germline): SGHTS, YDEGEE. The length of the CDR3 is 14 residues. CDR3 amino acids: CASSLYRVTDTQYF. The CDR3 nucleotides are TGTGCCAGCAGCTTGTACAGGGTAACAGATACGCAGTATTTT.

Notes on this clone: A read error may be the cause here, since a much bigger clone is one base away. Other DNA variants within this sample encode the same CDR3. This chain joins TRBV7-9 and TRBJ2-5, with D uncertain. V lost 1 base and J lost 5, with 8 bases in between. This CDR3 spans 13 amino acids. The germline gives CDR1 SEHNR, CDR2 FQNEAQ (reference sequence). The CDR3 nucleotides read TGTGCCAGCAGCTTAGGTCTAGGGGAGACCCAGTACTTC. This translates into CASSLGLGETQYF.

This clone was recorded once. Written as DNA, the CDR3 is TGTGCCAGCAGTGCACAGACAGGGCGCACAGATACGCAGTATTTT. This sequence encodes CASSAQTGRTDTQYF. The V and J genes are TRBV6-4 and TRBJ2-3, with 7 bases lining up with TRBD1. V shed 4 bases and J 1 base; nucleotides not matched to a gene: 5. The germline gives CDR1 MRHNA, CDR2 SNTAGT. The CDR3 has 15 residues.

Concerning this clone: A far larger clone lies a single base away; this is likely a read error. The chain couples TRBV29-1 to TRBJ1-1; 7 nucleotides agree with TRBD1. The length of the CDR3 is 12 residues. The germline CDR1 and CDR2 sequences are SQVTM and ANQGSEA. In DNA form, the CDR3 reads TGCAGCGTCCTGACAGGGAACACTGAAGCTTCCTTT. The encoded protein is CSVLTGNTEASF.

This chain connects TRBV5-1 to TRBJ2-4; D is unclear. V lost 1 base to trimming and J lost 1 base, with 12 bases between them. Germline loops: CDR1 SGHRS, CDR2 YFSETQ. The CDR3 runs to 16 residues. The CDR3 loop reads CASSLNSLAAKNIQYF. In DNA form, the CDR3 reads TGCGCCAGCAGCTTGAATTCTCTTGCTGCCAAAAACATTCAGTACTTC.

The chain couples TRBV18 to TRBJ2-1; 11 bases fit TRBD2. The germline CDR1 and CDR2 sequences are KGHSH and LQKENI. CDR3 size: 16 residues. Germline trimming cut 3 bases from V and 8 bases from J; bases unmatched to any gene: 9. CDR3 amino acids: CASSPSGTSGTYEQFF. The CDR3 region has the DNA TGTGCCAGCTCACCCTCCGGGACTAGCGGTACCTATGAGCAGTTCTTC.

The V gene is TRBV11-2, the J gene TRBJ2-3, with D tentatively TRBD2 (5 bases). The V gene lost 3 bases and the J gene lost 1 base, with 11 bases spanning the gap. This CDR3 has 15 amino acids. Per germline, CDR1 SGHAT and CDR2 FQNNGV. CDR3 amino acids: CASSLITAGTDTQYF. CDR3 nucleotide sequence: TGTGCCAGCAGCTTGATCACAGCGGGCACAGATACGCAGTATTTT.

Concerning this clone itself: At the DNA level, this CDR3 is encoded by other sequences in the same sample as well. The gene calls are TRBV29-1 and TRBJ1-1; 10 bases agree with TRBD1. The CDR3 has 12 residues. Germline values: CDR1 SQVTM, CDR2 ANQGSEA. The junction had 2 bases not matched to a gene; V was cut back by 6 bases and J by 4 bases. This CDR3 is CSVGQGGTEAFF. In DNA form, the CDR3 reads TGCAGCGTCGGACAGGGGGGCACTGAAGCTTTCTTT. Full variable domain (missing parts from reference TRBV29-1 and TRBJ1-1): SAVISQKPSRDICQRGTSLTIQCQVDSQVTMMFWYRQQPGQSLTLIATANQGSEATYESGFVIDKFPISRPNLTFSTLTVSNMSPEDSSIYLCSVGQGGTEAFFGQGTRLTVV.

In regard to this clone: Only one base separates this from a far larger clonotype, so it likely reflects a read error. V gene TRBV6-1 combines with J gene TRBJ2-7; D gene uncertain. Germline V lookup: CDR1 MNHNS, CDR2 SASEGT. The CDR3 sequence is 13 residues long. V lost 4 bases, J lost 3 bases, and 10 bases lay in between. In nucleotides, the CDR3 is TGTGCCAGCAGTGTCTCGAACAACTACGAGCAGTACTTC. Translation gives CASSVSNNYEQYF.